The entry below describes one T cell receptor beta chain. The data derive from a study of shared clonotypes between healthy human individuals. The wider study: Researchers drew samples from a couple of women and a few men aged 18 to 49.

The method was immunoSEQ multiplex PCR; TCRdb's version includes in-frame clones alone and lacks a portion of them. The sample carries millions of clones, roughly 95% recorded once. Caucasian adults living in Nashville, Tennessee, provided all samples. Germline values: CDR1 MNHEY, CDR2 SVGAGI. The CDR3 is made up of 15 amino acids. Trimming stripped 4 bases from V and 12 bases from J, with 21 bases between. This TCR was sampled from a man younger than 30 in good health. Sequencing was performed on naive CD4+ T cells sorted from blood. As for subset: CD45RA+ positively selected. The chain couples TRBV6-5 to TRBJ1-4; D gene unclear. The CDR3 sequence is CASSSSERSREQLFF. DNA for the CDR3: TGTGCCAGCAGTTCCTCTGAGCGGTCCCGGGAACAACTGTTTTTT.